These 6 T cell receptor beta chains originate from one sample sequenced in a study of OX40 agonist ivuxolimab in advanced cancers. Clones were sequenced by immunoSEQ multiplex PCR, and TCRdb holds only the in-frame ones, with some missing. The sample includes 45,000 to 50,000 clones, around 89% of them seen just once. Sequencing was performed on CD4+ or CD8+ T cells sorted from blood, taken in a trial of the OX40 agonist ivuxolimab. These receptors were obtained from an adult with an advanced solid tumor such as melanoma, head and neck, liver or kidney cancer.

V is TRBV28 and J is TRBJ2-5; a possible D gene is TRBD2 (5 bases). V was clipped by 6 bases and J by 5 bases, with 7 bases between them. CDR3 length equals 11 residues. Germline V gene sequence: CDR1 MDHEN, CDR2 SYDVKM. The CDR3 DNA reads TGTGCCAGCAGGCGAGGGGAGACCCAGTACTTC. Encoded protein: CASRRGETQYF.

The chain combines TRBV5-3 with TRBJ1-1; D possibly corresponds to TRBD1 (5 bases). TRBV5-3 is identified as an open reading frame with a role that is uncertain. There are 15 residues in the CDR3. V gave up 8 bases and J gave up 0 bases, with 17 bases separating them. The CDR3 DNA follows: TGTGCCAGCAGTGGGGGATGGAGTATGAACACTGAAGCTTTCTTT. Protein: CASSGGWSMNTEAFF.

This clone was seen only a few times. The V call is TRBV19, the J call TRBJ1-1; D is uncertain. The CDR3 consists of 14 residues. Germline CDR1 and CDR2: LNHDA and SQIVND (reference sequence). The V and J ends lost 4 bases and 1 base respectively, with 10 bases between them. The CDR3 is CASSNHKGNTEAFF. DNA of the CDR3: TGTGCCAGTAGTAACCACAAGGGGAACACTGAAGCTTTCTTT.

V and J are TRBV7-9 and TRBJ1-1; D is undetermined. Germline CDR1 SEHNR, CDR2 FQNEAQ (reference sequence). This CDR3 spans 13 amino acids. V lost 1 base and J lost 4, with 7 bases in between. The CDR3 DNA is TGTGCCAGCAGCTTAGGACAACTCACTGAAGCTTTCTTT. Its translation is CASSLGQLTEAFF.

The chain combines TRBV7-2 with TRBJ2-5; D perhaps matches TRBD2 (7 bases). V was trimmed by 1 base and J by 3 bases, leaving 12 bases between them. This CDR3 comprises 15 residues. Germline CDR1 reads SGHTA; CDR2 reads FQGNSA. CDR3 sequence (DNA): TGTGCCAGCAGCTTAGGTGGGGGGGCCGAAGAGACCCAGTACTTC. Its protein is CASSLGGGAEETQYF.

V gene TRBV19 combines with J gene TRBJ1-2; possible D gene TRBD1, 6 bases. Per germline, CDR1 LNHDA and CDR2 SQIVND (reference sequence). V lost 7 bases and J 4 bases, leaving 13 bases between the germline ends. The CDR3 has 13 residues. The DNA of the CDR3 is TGTGCCAGTACAGAGGGGGGGGCCTATGGCTACACCTTC. This gives the protein CASTEGGAYGYTF.